The present TCR beta chain was sequenced within a study of T cell changes during pregnancy in multiple sclerosis (dated by TCRdb to about 2019). For the study in its entirety: The study examined how the T cell repertoire changed over the course of pregnancy in women with multiple sclerosis.

In regard to this clone: Its antigen remains unidentified. No clone much larger than this one lies a single base away; base qualities are absent.

Receptors were amplified or captured by the immunoSEQ multiplex PCR assay. TCRdb obtained this table from immuneACCESS and retained in-frame rearrangements with V and J assigned. These tables miss some clones; where compared with another copy, unresolved V genes account for less than half of the shortfall, and the remainder is unexplained. The sample yields roughly 60,000 clones; around 90% were counted once. The ten largest clones add up to approximately 0.58% of the sample. From the germline V gene, CDR1 is SQVTM and CDR2 is ANQGSEA. There are 12 amino acids in the CDR3, from cysteine to phenylalanine inclusive. The CDR3 DNA has 36 bases and is translated from base 1. V is cut by 4 bases and J by 1 base, and the space between the germline ends is 7 bases.

This chain joins TRBV29-1 to TRBJ1-1; the D gene cannot be resolved reliably. The receptor comes from a female donor with multiple sclerosis, enrolled in a pregnancy study. The sample here was CD4+ T cells from peripheral blood mononuclear cells, taken in the first trimester of pregnancy. The CDR3 protein sequence reads: CSVVQANTEAFF. The DNA sequence is given as TGCAGCGTTGTTCAGGCGAACACTGAAGCTTTCTTT.